What follows describes a single T cell receptor beta chain. This entry is derived from a study of cytomegalovirus exposure and HLA in healthy donors. Primers included in the PCR were 60 Vbeta and 13 Jbeta primers. Some clones are missing from TCRdb's copy, which holds only in-frame ones; the method was immunoSEQ multiplex PCR. The table records about 140,000 clones, around 84% of them present only once. The sequencing sample was made of PBMCs. The clonotype was recovered from a man aged 50-59 years in good health and CMV-seronegative.

CDR3 DNA: TGTGCCAGCAGAGTCCGGGACAGGGGGCGAGAGACCCAGTACTTC. Amino acid sequence: CASRVRDRGRETQYF. The chain is built from TRBV28 and TRBJ2-5; 12 nucleotides agree with TRBD1. CDR3 size: 15 residues. V dropped 6 bases and J dropped 4; count of bases not matched to a gene: 6. In germline, CDR1 is MDHEN, CDR2 SYDVKM.